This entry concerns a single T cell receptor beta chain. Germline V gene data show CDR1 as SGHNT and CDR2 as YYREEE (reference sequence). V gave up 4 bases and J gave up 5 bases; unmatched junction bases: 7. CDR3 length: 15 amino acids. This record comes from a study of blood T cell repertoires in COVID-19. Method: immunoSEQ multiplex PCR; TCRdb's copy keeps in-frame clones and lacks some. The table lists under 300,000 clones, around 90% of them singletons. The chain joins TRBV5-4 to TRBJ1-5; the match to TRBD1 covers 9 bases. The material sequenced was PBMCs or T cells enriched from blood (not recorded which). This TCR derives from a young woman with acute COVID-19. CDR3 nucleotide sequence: TGTGCCAGCAGCCAGGGGACAGGGAACGATCAGCCCCAGCATTTT. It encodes CASSQGTGNDQPQHF.